This T cell receptor (beta chain) was retrieved from a study of cytomegalovirus exposure and HLA in healthy donors. For the study at large: Earlier sequencing of about 179 million T cells yielded 120 million or so unique TCR beta sequences.

As regards this clone: Its antigen is undetermined.

Study observations and caveats: CMV serostatus was the sole immune exposure data available. In a later analysis, DRB1 alleles had the most associated TCRs; HLA-C alleles the fewest. Cytomegalovirus status was reportedly diagnosed by the classifier with high sensitivity and specificity.

60 Vbeta and 13 Jbeta primers were used in PCR. Sequenced by immunoSEQ multiplex PCR; TCRdb stores in-frame clones only, minus some. The data show approximately 100,000 clones, roughly three quarters seen once. Trimming pared 10 bases from V and 3 bases from J, leaving 13 bases between. The CDR3 extends over 13 amino acids. Germline loops: CDR1 LNHDA, CDR2 SQIVND (reference sequence). The material sequenced was PBMCs. This receptor was taken from a woman in her thirties or forties in good health and CMV-seronegative. V usage is TRBV19 and J usage is TRBJ1-3, with D possibly TRBD1 on 6 matching bases. The CDR3 DNA sequence: TGTGCCACCGAGGGGACAAGTGGAAACACCATATATTTT. Translated: CATEGTSGNTIYF. Looking up the rest from reference TRBV19 and TRBJ1-3 gives the full variable domain: DGGITQSPKYLFRKEGQNVTLSCEQNLNHDAMYWYRQDPGQGLRLIYYSQIVNDFQKGDIAEGYSVSREKKESFPLTVTSAQKNPTAFYLCATEGTSGNTIYFGEGSWLTVV.